This TCR beta chain stems from a study of shared clonotypes between healthy human individuals. Whole-study findings and limits: In a few donors, about 5% of naive CD4 clonotypes appeared in common. Researchers found naive subsets generally carried larger estimated richness than memory subsets.

The ends lost 3 bases at V and 2 bases at J; junction bases unmatched: 8. The CDR3 spans 16 residues. Germline lookup yields CDR1 MGHRA and CDR2 YSYEKL. In the original processing: ImmunoSEQ gave junction-only sequences without quality scores, so filtering differed. TCRdb keeps only in-frame clones here, not all; method: immunoSEQ multiplex PCR. The V and J calls and the clone size are those of that table, but D and trimming were determined from the DNA. The sample lists 800,000 or so clones, approximately 96% occurring once. Terminally differentiated effector memory CD45RA+ cells were excluded from the naive CD8 cells, which were CD45RO-negative and positively selected for CCR7. Donation came from healthy HIV-negative adults that had no recent acute infections or vaccinations. A word on this clone: Its matching antigen is unknown.

The V gene is TRBV4-1, the J gene TRBJ2-7, with TRBD2 identical over 9 bases. The origin of this receptor is a man in his thirties or forties in good health. The specimen sequenced was naive CD8+ T cells sorted from blood. CDR3 nucleotide sequence: TGCGCCAGCAGCCAGTCTCTAAGCGGGAGGCCCTACGAGCAGTACTTC. It translates to CASSQSLSGRPYEQYF.